A selection of T cell receptor beta chains follows, all from one sample in a study of cytomegalovirus exposure and HLA in healthy donors. Clones were read by immunoSEQ multiplex PCR, and TCRdb kept only the in-frame ones, dropping some. Recorded for this sample: 110,000 to 150,000 clones. The sequencing sample was made of PBMCs. These TCRs come from a male donor in good health and CMV-seronegative. Both conserved end residues are trimmed from each CDR3. D genes are given only for firm matches.

. | TRBJ1-2 | TRBV19 | ASSIEGPPGYGYT
. | TRBJ1-5 | TRBV7-8 | ASSFKRDQPQH
TRBD1 | TRBJ2-1 | TRBV7-8 | ASSFPDRGRSNEQF
TRBD2 | TRBJ2-1 | TRBV6-5 | ASIGLAASGEQF
TRBD1 | TRBJ1-1 | TRBV19 | ASSIVQGATEAF
. | TRBJ1-3 | TRBV27 | ASSPYRDSGNTIY
. | TRBJ2-7 | TRBV6-1 | ASSEVGPYEQY
TRBD1 | TRBJ1-2 | TRBV5-6 | ASSLAVSTGS
TRBD1 | TRBJ2-2 | TRBV7-2 | ASSLYGQGSGELF
TRBD1 | TRBJ1-4 | TRBV14 | ASSQPPGQGNSATNEKLF
. | TRBJ1-2 | TRBV6-5 | ASSRESLGNYGYT
. | TRBJ1-2 | TRBV18 | ASYGQTLNYGYT
TRBD1 | TRBJ1-4 | TRBV2 | ASSGPGQGLVEKLF
. | TRBJ1-2 | TRBV28 | ASSTTDNYGYT
. | TRBJ1-1 | TRBV5-1 | ASSLGIRGYTEAF
TRBD1 | TRBJ2-3 | TRBV30 | AWSFRTGFTDTQY
TRBD1 | TRBJ1-4 | TRBV7-9 | ASSPLDRANEKLF
. | TRBJ2-7 | TRBV5-1 | ASSLAGGGYEQY
. | TRBJ1-5 | TRBV6-5 | ASSGGHSNQPQH
TRBD1 | TRBJ1-2 | TRBV6-5 | ASRPGQDGGYT
TRBD1 | TRBJ2-7 | TRBV7-8 | ASSLAPRTGSYEQY
TRBD1 | TRBJ1-1 | TRBV10-3 | AISATTGVTEAF
. | TRBJ1-2 | TRBV29-1 | SVDSGIGYT
. | TRBJ2-3 | TRBV28 | ASSLTGSNTDTQY
. | TRBJ1-4 | TRBV7-9 | ATRGLSNEKLF
. | TRBJ2-6 | TRBV18 | ASTGQRANVLT
. | TRBJ1-1 | TRBV27 | ASSLVQATEAF
. | TRBJ2-2 | TRBV2 | ASREDSNTGELF
TRBD1 | TRBJ2-6 | TRBV18 | ASSPRTGEVSGANVLT
TRBD1 | TRBJ2-7 | TRBV30 | AWSRDRGDEQY
TRBD2 | TRBJ2-7 | TRBV5-1 | ASSLDAGATYEQY
TRBD1 | TRBJ2-3 | TRBV7-8 | ASSLAGTGGFWDTQY
. | TRBJ1-1 | TRBV18 | ASSPRGGNTEAF
TRBD2 | TRBJ2-2 | TRBV7-2 | ASSLVGGLAGVSGELF
TRBD1 | TRBJ1-4 | TRBV7-9 | ASSYGTGTKGSEKLF
TRBD2 | TRBJ2-2 | TRBV7-9 | ASSLAGLPLRELF
. | TRBJ2-5 | TRBV15 | ATSRVRSGSSLRETQY